The 4 T cell receptor beta chains below all came from one sample that was sequenced in a study of T-cell reconstitution after alpha-beta-depleted transplantation in children. Unique molecular identifiers featured in how the TCRbeta library was prepared. MiXCR was run by TCRdb on the PCR reads, yielding one entry per CDR3 protein. The sample lists some 550,000 distinct CDR3 sequences, about 17% seen once, with 3% to 4% in the top ten. The input for sequencing was PBMCs from the stem cell graft donor, taken from the stem cell graft. Receptor source: a human donor who donated a stem cell graft to a child with acute lymphoblastic leukemia.

The J gene is TRBJ2-3, the V gene TRBV20-1; D is uncertain. V gave up 0 bases and J gave up 3 bases, with 13 bases separating them. The CDR3 length is 15 residues. CDR1 is DFQATT and CDR2 is SNEGSKA in the germline V gene (reference sequence). The CDR3 sequence: CSARDSGKGTDTQYF. The DNA for the CDR3 is TGCAGTGCTAGAGATTCCGGAAAAGGGACAGATACGCAGTATTTT.

This clonotype was detected only a few times. The J gene is TRBJ2-7, the V gene TRBV13; 7 bases align to TRBD1. V gave up 4 bases and J gave up 5 bases; unmatched junction bases: 8. The CDR3 spans 14 residues. The germline gives CDR1 PRHDT, CDR2 FYEKMQ (reference sequence). DNA of the CDR3: TGTGCCAGCAGCTCTTACAGGGGTTTGAACGAGCAGTACTTC. This encodes CASSSYRGLNEQYF.

This clonotype was seen more than once but under ten times. The V gene is TRBV4-1, the J gene TRBJ2-3; D gene unclear. The CDR3 extends over 13 amino acids. V lost 3 bases and J 4 bases, leaving 8 bases between the germline ends. CDR1 MGHRA and CDR2 YSYEKL come from the germline V gene. The CDR3 protein is CASSQELADTQYF. The DNA of the CDR3 is TGCGCCAGCAGCCAGGAATTGGCAGATACGCAGTATTTT.

J is TRBJ2-1 and V is TRBV9; D gene ambiguous. The CDR3 runs to 10 residues. The germline gives CDR1 SGDLS, CDR2 YYNGEE. V was shortened by 6 bases and J by 5 bases, with 3 bases between the two germline ends. Here the CDR3 DNA reads TGTGCCAGCAACGACAATGAGCAGTTCTTC. Protein product: CASNDNEQFF. Supplemented by reference TRBV9 and TRBJ2-1, the full variable domain reads DSGVTQTPKHLITATGQRVTLRCSPRSGDLSVYWYQQSLDQGLQFLIQYYNGEERAKGNILERFSAQQFPDLHSELNLSSLELGDSALYFCASNDNEQFFGPGTRLTVL.